What follows is one TCR beta chain and its context. What it recognizes is unknown. The use of a sample-barcoded 5' primer and a J-beta primer mix characterized a second PCR of roughly 7 to 12 cycles. One entry per CDR3 protein, called by TCRdb with MiXCR from the 5' RACE reads. The profile covers hundreds of thousands of distinct CDR3 sequences, with around 52% appearing a single time and about 14% taken by the ten largest. The data were obtained in a study of blood T cells in healthy people across ages. Looking at the study overall: Template switching caught about one barcoded beta molecule for each two T cells.

Study-wide results and limits: Bulk PBMC profiling left naive and antigen-experienced comparisons inconclusive.

The length of the CDR3 is 13 residues. V was clipped by 8 bases and J by 7 bases; unmatched bases: 8. Germline V gives CDR1 SGHVS, CDR2 FNYEAQ. Sequencing was carried out using blood. V gene TRBV7-6 combines with J gene TRBJ1-2; TRBD1 matches at 9 bases. The source is an elderly woman in good health. This CDR3 reads CASGPRQGGGYTF. CDR3 coding DNA: TGTGCCAGCGGCCCGCGACAGGGGGGTGGCTACACCTTC.